Listed below are T cell receptor beta chains from one sample, sequenced in a study of blood T cell repertoires in COVID-19. Method: immunoSEQ multiplex PCR; TCRdb's copy keeps in-frame clones and lacks some. The data hold about 320,000 clones, with roughly 85% observed a single time. Sequenced material: PBMCs or T cells enriched from blood (not recorded which). The receptors were sampled from a woman aged 25 to 39 who had been exposed to COVID-19. Each CDR3 is given without its conserved first and last residue.

V	J	CDR3
TRBV21-1	TRBJ2-7	ASSLLIGRSSYEQY
TRBV27	TRBJ1-5	ASSHTLWTEGNQPQH
TRBV6-5	TRBJ1-2	ASTPRGNNYGYT
TRBV7-2	TRBJ1-1	ASSLTENTEAF
TRBV6-1	TRBJ2-7	ASSEHEGAPFVEQY
TRBV7-2	TRBJ1-5	ASSFGQVNQPQH
TRBV11-2	TRBJ1-1	ASSLEVTGPEAF
TRBV13	TRBJ2-7	ASSSGGAVEQY
TRBV18	TRBJ2-1	ASSPRGGAEEQF
TRBV28	TRBJ1-5	ASRTGVNQPQH
TRBV9	TRBJ2-6	ASRQGSGANVLT
TRBV5-1	TRBJ2-3	ASSLVGGGTRNTQY
TRBV7-3	TRBJ2-1	ASSPSSGSLYNEQF
TRBV18	TRBJ1-3	ASSPTQGRSGNTIY
TRBV7-2	TRBJ1-2	ASSLDQAPRWGYT
TRBV3-1/TRBV3-2	TRBJ1-1	ASSRNDRGEAF
TRBV9	TRBJ1-2	ASSPRDTRSNYGYT
TRBV28	TRBJ2-1	ASSWRVKSYNEQF
TRBV27	TRBJ2-7	ASSLGRGLSYEQY
TRBV5-6	TRBJ1-1	ASSLRAEAF
TRBV29-1	TRBJ1-2	SASSRGKTRGYT
TRBV7-3	TRBJ2-7	ASSRDRLYEQY
TRBV10-3	TRBJ2-1	AISETPYRGSRGRAYNEQF
TRBV27	TRBJ1-1	ASSFRRNTEAF
TRBV5-8	TRBJ2-1	ASSFRQGSHNEQF
TRBV28	TRBJ1-6	ASSLQRKGNSPLH
TRBV4-2	TRBJ2-7	ASSQGGDEQY
TRBV5-1	TRBJ2-1	ASSYGQGTYNEQF
TRBV24-1	TRBJ1-2	ATSDGANYGYT
TRBV2	TRBJ1-2	ASSPRRAVTGYT
TRBV28	TRBJ2-7	ASSYLSLTGGV
TRBV5-6	TRBJ1-5	ASTITGSGQPQH
TRBV10-3	TRBJ1-2	AISAGQGKEGYGYT
TRBV7-9	TRBJ1-5	ASSPSGVQPQH
TRBV10-3	TRBJ2-3	AIRLRDRVTDTQY
TRBV30	TRBJ1-1	AWGDTNTEAF
TRBV27	TRBJ1-2	ASSPQFSYGYT